The rows below give T cell receptor beta chains drawn from one sample of a study of cytotoxic CD8 clonotypes in ibrutinib-treated CLL. Data came from immunoSEQ multiplex PCR; TCRdb stores just in-frame clones and leaves some out. The repertoire includes about 25,000 clones, around 69% of them detected once, and roughly 51% sits in the top ten. This specimen was PBMCs, taken at disease progression, from a patient treated with ibrutinib. These receptors were taken from a human donor with chronic lymphocytic leukemia. Each CDR3 is given with its conserved first and last residue. Each record gives: V gene, clone size, D gene, J gene, CDR3 length, CDR3 protein, CDR3 DNA. The D gene is left open where the match is weak. Rows give clone size only sometimes, using once, few, many, or a class for an expanded clone.

V gene: TRBV4-2
clone size: .
D gene: .
J gene: TRBJ2-2
CDR3 length: 16
CDR3 protein: CASSQDITAGTGELFF
CDR3 DNA: TGTGCCAGCAGCCAAGATATAACGGCGGGCACCGGGGAGCTGTTTTTT

V gene: TRBV5-1
clone size: .
D gene: .
J gene: TRBJ2-6
CDR3 length: 14
CDR3 protein: CASSLGSGANVLTF
CDR3 DNA: TGCGCCAGCAGCTTGGGCTCTGGGGCCAACGTCCTGACTTTC

V gene: TRBV6-5
clone size: .
D gene: TRBD2
J gene: TRBJ2-1
CDR3 length: 15
CDR3 protein: CASSRGGTLYNEQFF
CDR3 DNA: TGTGCCAGCAGCCGCGGGGGGACCCTCTACAATGAGCAGTTCTTC

V gene: TRBV4-1
clone size: .
D gene: TRBD1
J gene: TRBJ1-3
CDR3 length: 15
CDR3 protein: CASSQGGGAGNTIYF
CDR3 DNA: TGCGCCAGCAGCCAAGGAGGGGGCGCTGGAAACACCATATATTTT

V gene: TRBV7-6
clone size: few
D gene: .
J gene: TRBJ1-6
CDR3 length: 14
CDR3 protein: CASSLAGVNSPLHF
CDR3 DNA: TGTGCCAGCAGCTTAGCGGGGGTCAATTCACCCCTCCACTTT

V gene: TRBV4-1
clone size: few
D gene: .
J gene: TRBJ1-1
CDR3 length: 14
CDR3 protein: CASSQALWGTEAFF
CDR3 DNA: TGCGCCAGCAGCCAAGCCCTCTGGGGCACTGAAGCTTTCTTT

V gene: TRBV6-6
clone size: .
D gene: .
J gene: TRBJ2-7
CDR3 length: 13
CDR3 protein: CASSYSSGVEQYF
CDR3 DNA: TGTGCCAGCAGTTACAGTTCGGGTGTCGAGCAGTACTTC

V gene: TRBV13
clone size: .
D gene: .
J gene: TRBJ2-5
CDR3 length: 16
CDR3 protein: CASSSVYGGAGETQYF
CDR3 DNA: TGTGCCAGCAGCTCCGTGTACGGAGGGGCAGGAGAGACCCAGTACTTC

V gene: TRBV6-5
clone size: .
D gene: .
J gene: TRBJ1-2
CDR3 length: 15
CDR3 protein: CASSYEYQDNYGYTF
CDR3 DNA: TGTGCCAGCAGTTATGAGTACCAGGACAACTATGGCTACACCTTC

V gene: TRBV7-8
clone size: .
D gene: .
J gene: TRBJ1-1
CDR3 length: 17
CDR3 protein: CASSPGSGGTLNTEAFF
CDR3 DNA: TGTGCCAGCAGCCCGGGTTCTGGGGGGACCCTAAACACTGAAGCTTTCTTT

V gene: TRBV18
clone size: .
D gene: .
J gene: TRBJ2-1
CDR3 length: 15
CDR3 protein: CASSPFYRVGNEQFF
CDR3 DNA: TGTGCCAGCTCACCCTTTTACAGGGTGGGCAATGAGCAGTTCTTC

V gene: TRBV5-1
clone size: .
D gene: .
J gene: TRBJ1-1
CDR3 length: 15
CDR3 protein: CASSSVGRMNTEAFF
CDR3 DNA: TGCGCCAGCAGCTCCGTTGGACGGATGAACACTGAAGCTTTCTTT

V gene: TRBV6-5
clone size: once
D gene: TRBD1
J gene: TRBJ2-6
CDR3 length: 16
CDR3 protein: CASSSQGAAGANVLTF
CDR3 DNA: TGTGCCAGCAGTTCACAGGGGGCCGCTGGGGCCAACGTCCTGACTTTC

V gene: TRBV7-3
clone size: .
D gene: .
J gene: TRBJ1-1
CDR3 length: 13
CDR3 protein: CASSPGRNTEAFF
CDR3 DNA: TGTGCCAGCAGCCCTGGGCGGAACACTGAAGCTTTCTTT

V gene: TRBV10-3
clone size: .
D gene: .
J gene: TRBJ1-2
CDR3 length: 13
CDR3 protein: CAISDSANYGYTF
CDR3 DNA: TGTGCCATCAGTGACAGTGCTAACTATGGCTACACCTTC

V gene: TRBV11-2
clone size: .
D gene: .
J gene: TRBJ2-1
CDR3 length: 13
CDR3 protein: CASSHPGFDEQFF
CDR3 DNA: TGTGCCAGCAGCCACCCAGGGTTTGATGAGCAGTTCTTC

V gene: TRBV19
clone size: few
D gene: .
J gene: TRBJ2-2
CDR3 length: 11
CDR3 protein: CASTSTGELFF
CDR3 DNA: TGTGCCAGTACCTCTACCGGGGAGCTGTTTTTT

V gene: TRBV10-3
clone size: .
D gene: TRBD1
J gene: TRBJ1-2
CDR3 length: 12
CDR3 protein: CAIRGDRGGYTF
CDR3 DNA: TGTGCCATCAGAGGGGACAGGGGCGGCTACACCTTC

V gene: TRBV27
clone size: .
D gene: .
J gene: TRBJ2-5
CDR3 length: 14
CDR3 protein: CASSLSQGSETQYF
CDR3 DNA: TGTGCCAGCAGTTTATCGCAGGGGTCGGAGACCCAGTACTTC

V gene: TRBV5-1
clone size: few
D gene: .
J gene: TRBJ1-2
CDR3 length: 13
CDR3 protein: CASSPQGDYGYTF
CDR3 DNA: TGCGCCAGCAGCCCCCAGGGTGACTATGGCTACACCTTC

V gene: TRBV5-1
clone size: .
D gene: .
J gene: TRBJ2-7
CDR3 length: 13
CDR3 protein: CASSRWTGYEQYF
CDR3 DNA: TGCGCCAGCAGCCGTTGGACTGGTTACGAGCAGTACTTC

V gene: TRBV7-3
clone size: .
D gene: .
J gene: TRBJ1-3
CDR3 length: 13
CDR3 protein: CASSLGVGNTIYF
CDR3 DNA: TGTGCCAGCAGCTTAGGCGTCGGAAACACCATATATTTT

V gene: TRBV7-8
clone size: .
D gene: .
J gene: TRBJ2-3
CDR3 length: 12
CDR3 protein: CASSPFTDTQYF
CDR3 DNA: TGTGCCAGCAGTCCCTTCACAGATACGCAGTATTTT

V gene: TRBV2
clone size: .
D gene: .
J gene: TRBJ1-4
CDR3 length: 15
CDR3 protein: CASSRDEWGNGKLFF
CDR3 DNA: TGTGCCAGCAGTCGGGACGAGTGGGGGAATGGAAAACTGTTTTTT

V gene: TRBV4-1
clone size: .
D gene: TRBD1
J gene: TRBJ2-1
CDR3 length: 16
CDR3 protein: CASSQLGTGGFSEQFF
CDR3 DNA: TGCGCCAGCAGCCAACTCGGGACAGGGGGTTTCAGTGAGCAGTTCTTC

V gene: TRBV18
clone size: few
D gene: .
J gene: TRBJ1-4
CDR3 length: 12
CDR3 protein: CASSPLGEKLFF
CDR3 DNA: TGTGCCAGCTCACCTCTCGGCGAAAAACTGTTTTTT

V gene: TRBV7-9
clone size: .
D gene: TRBD1
J gene: TRBJ1-1
CDR3 length: 15
CDR3 protein: CASSLTTGGFAEAFF
CDR3 DNA: TGTGCCAGCAGCTTAACGACAGGGGGATTCGCTGAAGCTTTCTTT

V gene: TRBV5-6
clone size: .
D gene: .
J gene: TRBJ1-4
CDR3 length: 14
CDR3 protein: CASSPPGGAGKLFF
CDR3 DNA: TGTGCCAGCAGCCCCCCGGGGGGTGCAGGTAAACTGTTTTTT

V gene: TRBV18
clone size: .
D gene: .
J gene: TRBJ1-6
CDR3 length: 13
CDR3 protein: CASSPATDSPLHF
CDR3 DNA: TGTGCCAGCTCACCTGCGACAGATTCACCCCTCCACTTT

V gene: TRBV6-5
clone size: .
D gene: TRBD1
J gene: TRBJ1-6
CDR3 length: 13
CDR3 protein: CASSQGQGSPLHF
CDR3 DNA: TGTGCCAGCAGTCAAGGACAGGGGTCACCCCTCCACTTT

V gene: TRBV27
clone size: .
D gene: .
J gene: TRBJ2-7
CDR3 length: 15
CDR3 protein: CASSNPWQGFYEQYF
CDR3 DNA: TGTGCCAGCAGTAATCCTTGGCAGGGGTTTTACGAGCAGTACTTC

V gene: TRBV7-9
clone size: .
D gene: .
J gene: TRBJ1-1
CDR3 length: 15
CDR3 protein: CASSLSADMNTEAFF
CDR3 DNA: TGTGCCAGCAGCTTAAGTGCAGATATGAACACTGAAGCTTTCTTT

V gene: TRBV2
clone size: .
D gene: .
J gene: TRBJ1-5
CDR3 length: 15
CDR3 protein: CASILDSSSNQPQHF
CDR3 DNA: TGTGCCAGCATTCTGGACAGCTCTAGCAATCAGCCCCAGCATTTT

V gene: TRBV6-1
clone size: .
D gene: .
J gene: TRBJ2-1
CDR3 length: 15
CDR3 protein: CASSETGDSYNEQFF
CDR3 DNA: TGTGCCAGCAGTGAAACAGGTGACTCCTACAATGAGCAGTTCTTC

V gene: TRBV30
clone size: .
D gene: .
J gene: TRBJ1-5
CDR3 length: 13
CDR3 protein: CAWSAGSDQPQHF
CDR3 DNA: TGTGCCTGGAGTGCGGGGTCAGATCAGCCCCAGCATTTT

V gene: TRBV5-1
clone size: .
D gene: .
J gene: TRBJ2-5
CDR3 length: 14
CDR3 protein: CASSPPWGGETQYF
CDR3 DNA: TGCGCCAGCAGCCCCCCGTGGGGAGGAGAGACCCAGTACTTC

V gene: TRBV5-4
clone size: .
D gene: TRBD1
J gene: TRBJ1-4
CDR3 length: 18
CDR3 protein: CASSPGTGGGRANEKLFF
CDR3 DNA: TGTGCCAGCAGCCCCGGGACAGGGGGCGGAAGGGCTAATGAAAAACTGTTTTTT

V gene: TRBV19
clone size: .
D gene: .
J gene: TRBJ2-4
CDR3 length: 15
CDR3 protein: CASSIDPYSKNIQYF
CDR3 DNA: TGTGCCAGTAGTATAGATCCCTACAGCAAAAACATTCAGTACTTC

V gene: TRBV7-9
clone size: .
D gene: TRBD2
J gene: TRBJ2-3
CDR3 length: 17
CDR3 protein: CASSFTSGGASTDTQYF
CDR3 DNA: TGTGCCAGCAGCTTTACTAGCGGGGGGGCTAGCACAGATACGCAGTATTTT

V gene: TRBV30
clone size: .
D gene: .
J gene: TRBJ1-2
CDR3 length: 15
CDR3 protein: CAWSTREPRFYGYTF
CDR3 DNA: TGTGCCTGGAGTACCCGAGAGCCCCGATTCTATGGCTACACCTTC

V gene: TRBV13
clone size: .
D gene: .
J gene: TRBJ1-1
CDR3 length: 13
CDR3 protein: CASSLLLVTEAFF
CDR3 DNA: TGTGCCAGCAGCTTACTGTTGGTCACTGAAGCTTTCTTT

V gene: TRBV27
clone size: .
D gene: .
J gene: TRBJ2-7
CDR3 length: 14
CDR3 protein: CASSPRPPYYEQYF
CDR3 DNA: TGTGCCAGCAGTCCCCGCCCTCCCTACTACGAGCAGTACTTC

V gene: TRBV13
clone size: .
D gene: .
J gene: TRBJ1-2
CDR3 length: 15
CDR3 protein: CASSLGGTPIYGYTF
CDR3 DNA: TGTGCCAGCAGCTTAGGGGGGACACCTATCTATGGCTACACCTTC

V gene: TRBV4-2
clone size: once
D gene: TRBD1
J gene: TRBJ2-1
CDR3 length: 17
CDR3 protein: CASSQEVGDRFYNEQFF
CDR3 DNA: TGTGCCAGCAGCCAAGAAGTGGGGGACAGATTTTACAATGAGCAGTTCTTC

V gene: TRBV7-2
clone size: .
D gene: .
J gene: TRBJ2-5
CDR3 length: 13
CDR3 protein: CASSLQGQETQYF
CDR3 DNA: TGTGCCAGCAGCTTACAGGGGCAAGAGACCCAGTACTTC

V gene: TRBV7-2
clone size: .
D gene: .
J gene: TRBJ2-7
CDR3 length: 16
CDR3 protein: CASSLRFLMDQYEQYF
CDR3 DNA: TGTGCCAGCAGCTTACGTTTTTTGATGGATCAGTACGAGCAGTACTTC

V gene: TRBV27
clone size: .
D gene: .
J gene: TRBJ1-1
CDR3 length: 11
CDR3 protein: CASPQGTEAFF
CDR3 DNA: TGTGCCAGCCCCCAGGGCACTGAAGCTTTCTTT

V gene: TRBV4-1
clone size: many
D gene: .
J gene: TRBJ2-7
CDR3 length: 15
CDR3 protein: CASSQGEWKSYEQYF
CDR3 DNA: TGCGCCAGCAGCCAAGGTGAATGGAAAAGCTACGAGCAGTACTTC

V gene: TRBV10-1
clone size: few
D gene: .
J gene: TRBJ2-2
CDR3 length: 15
CDR3 protein: CANLLAKGFTGELFF
CDR3 DNA: TGCGCCAACCTGCTAGCGAAAGGATTTACCGGGGAGCTGTTTTTT

V gene: TRBV10-3
clone size: .
D gene: .
J gene: TRBJ2-7
CDR3 length: 13
CDR3 protein: CAISEEIPYEQYF
CDR3 DNA: TGTGCCATCAGTGAGGAGATACCTTACGAGCAGTACTTC

V gene: TRBV9
clone size: .
D gene: TRBD2
J gene: TRBJ2-7
CDR3 length: 13
CDR3 protein: CASSQLAAGEQYF
CDR3 DNA: TGTGCCAGCAGCCAATTGGCAGCGGGGGAGCAGTACTTC

V gene: TRBV5-1
clone size: large
D gene: TRBD1
J gene: TRBJ2-6
CDR3 length: 18
CDR3 protein: CASSLAGTVAMGANVLTF
CDR3 DNA: TGCGCCAGCAGCTTGGCCGGGACAGTCGCCATGGGGGCCAACGTCCTGACTTTC

V gene: TRBV30
clone size: .
D gene: .
J gene: TRBJ2-2
CDR3 length: 11
CDR3 protein: CARNVGGELFF
CDR3 DNA: TGTGCCAGGAACGTCGGAGGGGAGCTGTTTTTT